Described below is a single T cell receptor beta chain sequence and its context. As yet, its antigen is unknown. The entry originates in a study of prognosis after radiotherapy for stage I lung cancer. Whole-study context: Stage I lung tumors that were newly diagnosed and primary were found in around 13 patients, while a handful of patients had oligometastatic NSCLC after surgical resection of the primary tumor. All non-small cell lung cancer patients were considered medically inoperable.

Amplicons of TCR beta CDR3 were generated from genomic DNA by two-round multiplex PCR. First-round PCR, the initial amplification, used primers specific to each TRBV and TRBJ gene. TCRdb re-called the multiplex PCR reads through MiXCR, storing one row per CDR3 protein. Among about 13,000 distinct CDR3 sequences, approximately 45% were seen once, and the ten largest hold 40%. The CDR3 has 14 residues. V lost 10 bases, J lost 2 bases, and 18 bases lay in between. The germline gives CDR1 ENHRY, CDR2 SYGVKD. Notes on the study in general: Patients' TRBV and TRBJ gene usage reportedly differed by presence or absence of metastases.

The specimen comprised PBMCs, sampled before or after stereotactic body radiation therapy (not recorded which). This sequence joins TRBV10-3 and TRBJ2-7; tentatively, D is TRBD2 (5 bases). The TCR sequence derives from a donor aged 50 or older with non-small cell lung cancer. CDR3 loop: CATQTGIATYEQYF. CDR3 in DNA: TGTGCCACACAAACGGGAATAGCGACCTACGAGCAGTACTTC.